The 18 T cell receptor beta chains below were found in one sample sequenced in a study of T cells in Graves' hyperthyroidism and ophthalmopathy. Researchers took RNA transcripts and amplified the TCR beta CDR3 regions from them. Using the HTBI primer set, a first-round RT-PCR was run on the TCR CDR3. Each CDR3 protein is one row after TCRdb ran MiXCR on the multiplex PCR reads. This sample carries about 59,000 distinct CDR3 sequences, roughly half of them seen once, and the ten largest clones take roughly 3.4%. The specimen was blood. Every receptor here comes from a woman aged 55-70 years with Graves' ophthalmopathy.

This clonotype was observed many times. The chain employs TRBV6-2 or TRBV6-3 and TRBJ1-2, with D possibly being TRBD1 (5 bases). The germline V gene has CDR1 MNHEY and CDR2 SVGEGT. The CDR3 has 14 amino acids. The ends were cut back, 5 bases at V and 5 bases at J, with 15 bases in the middle. DNA of the CDR3: TGTGCCAGCAGTGAAATCAGGGATGGGTATGGCTACACCTTC. It codes for CASSEIRDGYGYTF.

As for this clonotype: At one end, the junction sequence differs from germline, possibly due to a read error. The V and J genes are TRBV4-3 and TRBJ2-1; TRBD2 aligns across 14 bases. The CDR3 spans 15 residues. From germline, CDR1 is LGHNA and CDR2 YSLEER. CDR3 sequence (DNA): TGCGCCAGCAGCCCGGGACTAGCGGGAGACAATGAGCAGTCCTTC. Translating gives CASSPGLAGDNEQSF.

V is TRBV9 and J is TRBJ2-1, with D possibly being TRBD1 or TRBD2 (5 bases each). CDR1 is SGDLS and CDR2 is YYNGEE in the germline V gene. The CDR3 runs to 13 residues. The V gene lost 4 bases and the J gene lost 8 bases, with 13 bases spanning the gap. CDR3 in amino acids: CASSPGAVDEQFF. The CDR3 DNA reads TGTGCCAGCAGCCCCGGGGCGGTGGATGAGCAGTTCTTC.

As regards this clonotype: At one boundary the junction diverges from the germline segment, which might be a read error. The chain employs TRBV6-1 and TRBJ1-6, with 8 positions matching TRBD1. Germline values: CDR1 MNHNS, CDR2 SASEGT. CDR3 length equals 15 residues. CDR3 loop: CASRKTGVFSTPLHF. In nucleotides, the CDR3 is TGTGCCAGCAGGAAGACAGGGGTTTTTAGTACACCCCTCCACTTC.

The table lists this clonotype with many counts. V gene TRBV27 combines with J gene TRBJ2-3; a possible D gene is TRBD1 (6 bases). The length of the CDR3 is 14 residues. Trimming left V 5 bases short and J 1 base short, with 10 bases between. CDR1 and CDR2 (germline): MNHEY, SMNVEV (reference sequence). The CDR3 DNA sequence: TGTGCCAGCAGTAACTACAGGGGCACAGATACGCAGTATTTT. Translation gives CASSNYRGTDTQYF.

This clonotype was picked up many times. The chain has TRBV18 and TRBJ2-1; TRBD2 might be the D (5 bases). The CDR3 spans 16 residues. Between the trimmed V and J ends, which lost 4 bases and 2 bases, there was a span of 15 bases. Germline CDR1 KGHSH, CDR2 LQKENI. In nucleotides, the CDR3 is TGTGCCAGCTCACGGAGGCGGAACGGGCCCTACAATGAGCAGTTCTTC. Translation gives CASSRRRNGPYNEQFF. Based on the CDR3 plus reference TRBV18 and TRBJ2-1, the full variable domain is NAGVMQNPRHLVRRRGQEARLRCSPMKGHSHVYWYRQLPEEGLKFMVYLQKENIIDESGMPKERFSAEFPKEGPSILRIQQVVRGDSAAYFCASSRRRNGPYNEQFFGPGTRLTVL.

In its sample, this clonotype was seen a few times. The chain couples TRBV27 to TRBJ2-1; tentative D call: TRBD1 (6 bases). Germline V lookup: CDR1 MNHEY, CDR2 SMNVEV (reference sequence). CDR3 length: 16 amino acids. The V end lost 4 bases, the J end lost 0 bases, and 13 bases lay between the germline ends. CDR3 sequence (DNA): TGTGCCAGCAGTTCCTTTCCAGGGGACTCCTACAATGAGCAGTTCTTC. As protein: CASSSFPGDSYNEQFF.

This clonotype was recorded many times. The chain has TRBV28 and TRBJ1-5, with D unclear. CDR1 is MDHEN and CDR2 is SYDVKM in the germline V gene. V gave up 10 bases and J gave up 7 bases, with 5 bases separating them. The CDR3 totals 9 residues. CDR3 in amino acids: CATSQPQHF. In DNA, the CDR3 is TGTGCCACATCGCAGCCCCAGCATTTT.

The J gene is TRBJ2-7, the V gene TRBV2; D gene uncertain. This CDR3 spans 14 amino acids. Trimming took off 6 bases at V and 1 base at J, with 13 bases between the two ends. Germline assignment: CDR1 SNHLY and CDR2 FYNNEI. CDR3 residues: CASRLKSTSYEQYF. The CDR3 nucleotides read TGTGCCAGCAGACTTAAGAGTACTTCCTACGAGCAGTACTTC.

The chain employs TRBV20-1 and TRBJ2-7; a weak D match, TRBD1 (5 bases). Trimming shortened V by 6 bases and J by 5 bases, and 5 bases separated the two germline ends. Germline CDR1 and CDR2: DFQATT and SNEGSKA (reference sequence). The CDR3 extends over 9 amino acids. The CDR3 DNA reads TGCAGTGCAGGGGACGAGCAGTACTTC. It yields the protein CSAGDEQYF.

The V call is TRBV20-1, the J call TRBJ2-7; 12 positions agree with TRBD2. The CDR3 consists of 11 residues. The germline V gene has CDR1 DFQATT and CDR2 SNEGSKA (reference sequence). J gave up 5 bases and V 7 bases, and 0 bases lay outside the gene matches. The CDR3 loop is CSGLAGDEQYF. CDR3 in DNA: TGCAGTGGACTAGCGGGAGACGAGCAGTACTTC.

This clonotype came up many times. The gene calls are TRBV6-5 and TRBJ1-2, with TRBD1 as a possible D gene (5 bases). CDR1 and CDR2 (germline): MNHEY, SVGAGI. The ends were cut back, 7 bases at V and 8 bases at J, with 23 bases in the middle. This CDR3 has 15 residues. The CDR3 coding sequence is TGTGCCAGCACTCCCCATCAAACAGGTGGCGTAGGCTACACCTTC. Translated, it gives CASTPHQTGGVGYTF.

V usage is TRBV20-1 and J usage is TRBJ2-7, with 10 nucleotides matching TRBD1. The CDR3 is made up of 12 amino acids. Germline CDR1 reads DFQATT; CDR2 reads SNEGSKA (reference sequence). V shed 4 bases, J shed 6 bases, and the junction held 3 bases outside the gene matches. CDR3 protein: CSATGQGFEQYF. CDR3 nucleotides: TGCAGTGCTACGGGACAGGGGTTCGAGCAGTACTTC.

The chain has TRBV19 and TRBJ1-5, with 7 bases matching TRBD1. Germline V gives CDR1 LNHDA, CDR2 SQIVND (reference sequence). The CDR3 extends over 14 amino acids. The trim removed 4 bases at V and 6 bases at J, leaving 6 bases unmatched. The CDR3 spells CASSREGAGQPQHF. The CDR3 nucleotides are TGTGCCAGTAGTAGGGAGGGGGCTGGTCAGCCCCAGCATTTT.

This clonotype has at least ten counts. The rearrangement uses TRBV20-1 and TRBJ2-5, with D possibly matching TRBD1 (7 bases). The CDR3 is made up of 15 amino acids. Germline V lookup: CDR1 DFQATT, CDR2 SNEGSKA (reference sequence). The V end lost 6 bases, the J end lost 5 bases, and 22 bases lay between the germline ends. The DNA of the CDR3 is TGCAGTGCGGATCCTCCAGGGGGGCGGATGGAGACCCAGTACTTC. Amino acids: CSADPPGGRMETQYF.

Notes on this clonotype: The missing conserved phenylalanine or tryptophan at the end of this CDR3 makes a read error likely. V is TRBV10-2 and J is TRBJ1-1, with D hard to call. Germline V gene lookup returns CDR1 WSHSY and CDR2 SAAADI. The length of the CDR3 is 11 residues. The CDR3 region is CASSESVGAFH. The DNA for the CDR3 is TGCGCCAGCAGCGAGTCGGTTGGGGCTTTCCAT.

This clonotype is labeled as medium-sized (0.01 to 0.1%). The chain employs TRBV29-1 and TRBJ1-2, with D tentatively TRBD1 (6 bases). The CDR3 consists of 14 residues. Trimming left V 3 bases short and J 7 bases short, with 18 bases between. Germline CDR1 is SQVTM and CDR2 is ANQGSEA. The CDR3 loop reads CSVEMGLGGAGYTF. The CDR3 region has the DNA TGCAGCGTTGAGATGGGGCTCGGGGGGGCTGGCTACACCTTC. Combining the CDR3 with reference TRBV29-1 and TRBJ1-2 gives the whole variable domain SAVISQKPSRDICQRGTSLTIQCQVDSQVTMMFWYRQQPGQSLTLIATANQGSEATYESGFVIDKFPISRPNLTFSTLTVSNMSPEDSSIYLCSVEMGLGGAGYTFGSGTRLTVV.

The chain joins TRBV10-3 to TRBJ2-5; D ambiguous. Deletions cut 2 bases from V and 5 bases from J, with 12 bases between. Germline assignment: CDR1 ENHRY and CDR2 SYGVKD. This CDR3 region has 14 residues. CDR3 DNA: TGTGCCATCAGTGAGAGGGATTCAATGGAGACCCAGTACTTC. Its translation is CAISERDSMETQYF.